A selection of T cell receptor beta chains follows, all from one sample in a study of sequential checkpoint blockade in melanoma. Sequencing was performed with immunoSEQ multiplex PCR; in TCRdb, only in-frame clones are kept and a portion is missing. Among some 14,000 clones listed, around 80% were seen once. The sequencing used CD8+ T cells sorted from blood (inferred from file names), collected from a patient given nivolumab and ipilimumab in sequence. The source is a human donor with melanoma. Both conserved end residues are part of each CDR3. A D gene is named only where the DNA matches it firmly. Not every row has a clone size; where given, it reads once, few, many or a size class.

d_call	clone_size	v_call	j_call	cdr3_aa	cdr3_nt
-	once	TRBV6-5	TRBJ1-2	CASSRQRGQNYGYTF	TGTGCCAGCAGTCGTCAAAGGGGACAAAACTATGGCTACACCTTC
TRBD1	few	TRBV15	TRBJ1-5	CATSLLGPGGKQPQHF	TGTGCCACCAGCCTCCTGGGCCCAGGGGGGAAACAGCCCCAGCATTTT
TRBD1	-	TRBV7-9	TRBJ2-5	CASSSGTGGWETQYF	TGTGCCAGCAGCTCCGGGACAGGGGGCTGGGAGACCCAGTACTTC
-	once	TRBV9	TRBJ1-2	CASSVGGFGYTF	TGTGCCAGCAGCGTAGGAGGGTTTGGCTACACCTTC
TRBD2	few	TRBV15	TRBJ2-1	CATSREGGRVNEQFF	TGTGCCACCAGCAGAGAAGGCGGGAGGGTGAATGAGCAGTTCTTC
-	-	TRBV6-5	TRBJ1-4	CASSYRQGIDEKLFF	TGTGCCAGCAGTTACCGGCAGGGGATTGACGAAAAACTGTTTTTT
TRBD1	-	TRBV2	TRBJ1-5	CASSGEEQGRNQPQHF	TGTGCCAGCAGTGGTGAGGAACAGGGGCGGAATCAGCCCCAGCATTTT
TRBD2	-	TRBV7-9	TRBJ2-2	CASSPTVTSGTRELFF	TGTGCCAGCAGCCCCACGGTGACTAGCGGGACCCGGGAGCTGTTTTTT
TRBD1	-	TRBV7-6	TRBJ2-7	CASSLVRDRAYEQYF	TGTGCCAGCAGCTTAGTCCGGGACAGGGCCTACGAGCAGTACTTC
TRBD1	-	TRBV2	TRBJ2-3	CASSARDSRTDTQYF	TGTGCCAGCAGTGCTCGGGACAGTCGCACAGATACGCAGTATTTT
-	-	TRBV18	TRBJ2-5	CASSPKTVPQETQYF	TGTGCCAGCTCACCGAAGACAGTCCCTCAAGAGACCCAGTACTTC
-	-	TRBV6-4	TRBJ2-1	CASSDSVGASYNEQFF	TGTGCCAGCAGTGACTCTGTAGGGGCCTCCTACAATGAGCAGTTCTTC
-	-	TRBV7-3	TRBJ1-1	CASSLTRRGATTEAFF	TGTGCCAGCAGCTTAACCCGGCGGGGCGCGACCACTGAAGCTTTCTTT
-	-	TRBV29-1	TRBJ1-3	CSGGELTPGNTIYF	TGCAGCGGGGGGGAGCTCACGCCCGGAAACACCATATATTTT
-	-	TRBV13	TRBJ1-1	CASRDRQMNTEAFF	TGTGCCAGTCGAGATCGACAGATGAACACTGAAGCTTTCTTT
-	-	TRBV7-9	TRBJ1-2	CASSAKQGRNYGYTF	TGTGCCAGCAGCGCGAAACAGGGTAGAAACTATGGCTACACCTTC
-	-	TRBV4-1	TRBJ1-4	CASSTRRGNEKLFF	TGCGCCAGCAGCACGCGGCGGGGTAATGAAAAACTGTTTTTT
TRBD1	few	TRBV28	TRBJ2-6	CASGRRGLGANVLTF	TGTGCCAGCGGACGCAGGGGGCTTGGGGCCAACGTCCTGACTTTC
TRBD1	-	TRBV10-3	TRBJ2-1	CAISEEGTGEYEQFF	TGTGCCATCAGTGAGGAGGGGACAGGGGAGTATGAGCAGTTCTTC
-	-	TRBV7-9	TRBJ1-1	CASSLQGSMNTEAFF	TGTGCCAGCAGCTTGCAGGGGTCCATGAACACTGAAGCTTTCTTT
TRBD1	once	TRBV7-2	TRBJ1-1	CASRHSRTGGRWTEAFF	TGTGCCAGCAGACACTCCCGGACAGGGGGCCGGTGGACTGAAGCTTTCTTT
TRBD2	-	TRBV9	TRBJ2-7	CASSVGVGGRAYEQYF	TGTGCCAGCAGCGTAGGTGTTGGCGGGAGAGCTTACGAGCAGTACTTC
TRBD1	-	TRBV19	TRBJ1-4	CASSRPEYRGRSEKLFF	TGTGCCAGTAGTCGGCCGGAATACAGGGGGCGCAGTGAAAAACTGTTTTTT
-	-	TRBV19	TRBJ2-7	CASSIQGYYEQYF	TGTGCCAGTAGTATCCAGGGGTACTACGAGCAGTACTTC
-	-	TRBV5-6	TRBJ1-6	CASSLPTYNSPLHF	TGTGCCAGCAGCTTGCCTACCTATAATTCACCCCTCCACTTT
-	-	TRBV7-9	TRBJ1-5	CASSPPGEPQHF	TGTGCCAGCAGCCCCCCCGGGGAGCCCCAGCATTTT
-	-	TRBV7-6	TRBJ1-1	CASAPPGFTEAFF	TGTGCCAGCGCCCCCCCCGGGTTCACTGAAGCTTTCTTT
-	-	TRBV5-1	TRBJ2-7	CASSLRGFPNHEQYF	TGCGCCAGCAGCTTGCGGGGGTTTCCCAACCACGAGCAGTACTTC
-	few	TRBV4-2	TRBJ2-7	CASSPAGFTYEQYF	TGTGCCAGCAGCCCGGCGGGGTTCACCTACGAGCAGTACTTC
TRBD2	-	TRBV27	TRBJ2-7	CASSFGTIREQYF	TGTGCCAGCAGTTTTGGGACTATCCGCGAGCAGTACTTC
TRBD1	-	TRBV9	TRBJ2-7	CASSLTGGRLYEQYF	TGTGCCAGCAGCTTAACAGGGGGACGGCTCTACGAGCAGTACTTC
TRBD1	-	TRBV6-5	TRBJ2-7	CASSERDRAGEQYF	TGTGCCAGCAGTGAACGGGACAGGGCGGGCGAGCAGTACTTC
TRBD1	-	TRBV27	TRBJ1-6	CASSLSTGGFYNSPLHF	TGTGCCAGCAGTTTATCGACAGGGGGGTTCTATAATTCACCCCTCCACTTT
-	few	TRBV10-3	TRBJ2-5	CAISESWEAAAEETQYF	TGTGCCATCAGTGAGTCGTGGGAGGCCGCGGCGGAAGAGACCCAGTACTTC
TRBD1	once	TRBV10-2	TRBJ2-7	CASSPGQGAGEQYF	TGCGCCAGCAGCCCCGGACAGGGGGCTGGGGAGCAGTACTTC
-	-	TRBV15	TRBJ2-5	CATSRAGTKKETQYF	TGTGCCACCAGCAGAGCCGGGACAAAGAAAGAGACCCAGTACTTC
-	-	TRBV9	TRBJ1-4	CASSVEGGGSEKLFF	TGTGCCAGCAGCGTAGAAGGCGGGGGAAGTGAAAAACTGTTTTTT
-	-	TRBV5-1	TRBJ2-3	CASSLRGSPSTDTQYF	TGCGCCAGCAGCTTGCGAGGGAGCCCTAGCACAGATACGCAGTATTTT
TRBD1	-	TRBV4-1	TRBJ2-7	CASSQGQLSSYEQYF	TGCGCCAGCAGCCAGGGACAGCTAAGCTCCTACGAGCAGTACTTC
-	few	TRBV30	TRBJ1-2	CAWMGFGEESTNYGYTF	TGTGCCTGGATGGGGTTTGGGGAGGAGAGTACTAACTATGGCTACACCTTC
-	few	TRBV27	TRBJ2-1	CASSSISSYNEQFF	TGTGCCAGCAGTTCGATCAGCTCCTACAATGAGCAGTTCTTC
TRBD2	-	TRBV28	TRBJ2-1	CASSFWREGPNEQFF	TGTGCCAGCAGTTTTTGGCGGGAGGGCCCCAATGAGCAGTTCTTC
TRBD2	-	TRBV9	TRBJ2-7	CASSVGTSGSYEQYF	TGTGCCAGCAGCGTGGGGACTAGCGGGAGTTACGAGCAGTACTTC
TRBD2	-	TRBV9	TRBJ2-3	CASSPPSGRWTDTQYF	TGTGCCAGCAGCCCTCCTAGCGGGAGATGGACAGATACGCAGTATTTT
TRBD2	-	TRBV19	TRBJ2-7	CASSMAAGGFNEQYF	TGTGCCAGTAGTATGGCGGCGGGAGGGTTCAACGAGCAGTACTTC
-	-	TRBV6-5	TRBJ1-6	CASSPPGLGSPLHF	TGTGCCAGCAGCCCCCCAGGGCTGGGTTCACCCCTCCACTTT
TRBD1	-	TRBV7-9	TRBJ2-3	CASSPTGTELPASTDTQYF	TGTGCCAGCAGCCCCACCGGGACAGAATTACCGGCTAGCACAGATACGCAGTATTTT
-	-	TRBV27	TRBJ1-1	CASYGSGAEAFF	TGTGCCAGCTACGGGAGCGGCGCTGAAGCTTTCTTT
TRBD2	-	TRBV29-1	TRBJ2-7	CSVVGGAYEQYF	TGCAGCGTTGTTGGGGGGGCCTACGAGCAGTACTTC
TRBD2	-	TRBV2	TRBJ2-1	CASSGLAGGGYNEQFF	TGTGCCAGCAGCGGACTAGCGGGAGGGGGCTACAATGAGCAGTTCTTC
-	-	TRBV4-3	TRBJ2-7	CASSQDAGGGLAYEQYF	TGCGCCAGCAGCCAAGATGCCGGAGGCGGCCTGGCCTACGAGCAGTACTTC